This TCR beta chain comes out of a study of cytomegalovirus exposure and HLA in healthy donors. Study-level points and caveats: Among the most significant clusters, several appeared linked to common viral pathogens in a later analysis. Listed as cytomegalovirus-associated were approximately 160 TCR beta chains. Most TCR sequences were rare, but some public TCRs occurred in many donors. What a later analysis reportedly showed was that an Asian-associated ancestry cluster had fewer N-insertions than the approximately 700-donor mean.

Primers for the PCR totalled 60 Vbeta and 13 Jbeta. TCRdb keeps only in-frame clones here, not all; method: immunoSEQ multiplex PCR. The table lists about 160,000 clones, roughly 82% of them singletons. Worth noting for this clone: What it recognizes is unknown.

Trimming stripped 2 bases from V and 13 bases from J, with 12 bases between. CDR1 is SEHNR and CDR2 is FQNEAQ in the germline V gene (reference sequence). The CDR3 loop spans 12 amino acids. The genes are TRBV7-9 and TRBJ2-1, with a tentative D call TRBD2 (6 bases). This TCR derives from a man aged 45-65 years in good health and CMV-seropositive. The source material was PBMCs. CDR3 nucleotide sequence: TGTGCCAGCAGCTTAAGGGAGGTTTTCCAGTTCTTC. Amino acid sequence: CASSLREVFQFF.